This TCR beta chain derives from a study of cytomegalovirus exposure and HLA in healthy donors (dated by TCRdb to 2017 to 2019). Background for the entire study: An earlier analysis of some 600 of the donors reported roughly 300 Gb of sequence data and 117 million unique TCR beta sequences obtained from about 179 million T cells. Alongside the repertoire data, information on donor age, sex, ethnicity and CMV serostatus was compiled. The later analysis used no new phenotypic data to find candidate immune exposures, relying instead on TCR beta sequences and their occurrence across donors. On average, roughly 200,000 unique TCR beta nucleotide sequences were sequenced per donor among 398 genotyped donors of the cohort, with about 17% of those sequences being non-productive. Every discovery cohort repertoire had been produced on one sequencing platform. A later analysis re-examined previously published TCR beta repertoires from several hundred donors and added high-resolution HLA genotyping to investigate patterns of TCR occurrence. A later genetic analysis took genome-wide SNP genotypes for about 55% of the roughly 700 donors and used that subset as a discovery cohort. Along with the approximately 700-subject first cohort, a separate validation cohort of roughly 110 different subjects was used. The study aimed to test whether signatures of past pathogen exposure could be identified by cataloging public T cell receptors. The number of typed donors differed by locus: about 620-640 for A, B, C, DRB1 and DQB1; roughly 510 for DQA1; some 590 for DPA1; and 400 to 480 for DPB1. Five DR-DQ haplotypes were handled as single units for association and clustering, since linkage in the cohort was strong. An earlier analysis of some 500 of the donors used high-throughput TCR beta sequencing to judge whether each TCR beta V gene segment behaved as functional or pseudogenic. The T cell repertoires of around 730 subjects were profiled by immunosequencing and related to cytomegalovirus serostatus. HLA typing included class I and class II loci at four-digit resolution. An early release that covered fewer than 750 HLA-typed donors contained approximately 300 gigabases of sequencing data and tens of millions of unique TCR sequences. Of the 300 to 450 genotyped donors, roughly 80% fell in the genetic ancestry cluster associated with self-reported Caucasian donors. The study combined high-throughput TCR immunosequencing, statistical association of individual TCRs with disease status, and machine learning to predict cytomegalovirus infection status.

The study at large found these results: Some IMGT-functional V segments, including TRBV6-2 and TRBV6-3, could not be distinguished by the 87-base-pair reads and were therefore excluded. At a false discovery rate of 0.05, a later analysis linked approximately 18,000 TCR beta sequences to specific HLA alleles. In a later analysis, most CMV-associated TCR beta chains were found to appear HLA-restricted, with HLA associations seemingly driven largely by CMV exposure. The presence/absence analyses assumed that sequencing depth was roughly uniform across donors, and that assumption may not be true. CMV serostatus was the only immune exposure information available for the cohort. In a later analysis, HLA-associated TCR beta chains showed more clonal expansion and lower generation probabilities than non-associated chains that were equally common. In both the original and validation cohorts, the classifier was reported to diagnose cytomegalovirus status with high specificity and sensitivity. According to a later analysis, TCR association rates differed among HLA loci, with DRB1 alleles showing the most associated TCRs and HLA-C alleles showing the fewest. A further reported finding was that TCR beta sequences accurately predicted the HLA-A and HLA-B alleles for most subjects in the first cohort. Compared with the approximately 670-donor mean, donors in an Asian-associated ancestry cluster had fewer N-insertions in productive TCRs, according to a later genetic analysis. In an earlier analysis of some 500 of the donors, most TCR beta V segments appeared in productive rearrangements about 87% or about 30% of the time, broadly matching IMGT annotations. Most TCR sequences were observed very rarely across donors, whereas some public TCRs were present in many individuals. Because counts were too low, about 15 rarely observed V segments, including chromosome 9 orphons, were left out of the earlier analysis of 587 of the donors. V-gene and J-gene trimming of TCR beta chains was associated with a missense DCLRE1C variant in a later genetic analysis, and the association was replicated in an independent cohort. The cohort was sequenced for TCR beta chains only, and without alpha or paired-chain data the features that could be detected were limited. Because some donors lacked HLA typing at each locus, the association tests relied only on the typed subset. The sequencing pipeline was judged likely to have produced a cluster of highly shared sequence variants as a technical artifact. In the study, about 150 TCR beta chains were listed as associated with cytomegalovirus. When HLA alleles, especially DR and DQ, strongly co-occurred, TCR associations were difficult to assign to individual alleles. Correlated functional status among segregating V segments might reflect linkage disequilibrium, but an unknown experimental factor could not be ruled out. According to the authors, the approach could potentially be generalized to other disease states and immunological phenotypes. In a later analysis, several top co-occurrence clusters were reported to appear linked to parvovirus B19, influenza, CMV and Epstein-Barr virus. A few of the identified cytomegalovirus-associated TCR beta chains were confirmed in vitro to be specific for cytomegalovirus antigens.

The cohort comprised fewer than 750 healthy bone marrow donors. At the time of sampling, all cohort members were nominally healthy, though unrecorded immune exposures were likely present. The donor tested CMV seropositive and was one of the 289 seropositive cohort members. A peripheral blood sample was provided by each donor, and peripheral blood mononuclear cells were used for TCR beta sequencing. The Qiagen DNeasy Blood Extraction Kit was used to extract genomic DNA from the blood cell samples. As regards this clone: The clone's antigen remains unknown. No base quality values were provided; no much bigger clone lies one nucleotide off.

V sheds 10 bases and J sheds 2 bases, leaving 15 bases between their ends. CDR1 and CDR2, per the germline V gene, are ENHRY and SYGVKD. Measured from the cysteine to the phenylalanine, the CDR3 is 14 residues long. Solely the CDR3 DNA is kept, with 42 bases framed from the first base. Receptor libraries were prepared by the immunoSEQ multiplex PCR assay. A mixture of 60 forward primers for TCR Vbeta segments and 13 reverse primers for TCR Jbeta segments was used in the multiplex PCR. The CDR3 region of rearranged TCR beta genes was amplified from genomic DNA with a multiplex PCR assay. On the Illumina HiSeq System, the amplified TCR beta libraries were sequenced as 87-base-pair reads. The study's own analysis went as follows. A later analysis tallied around 80 million unique TCR beta chains across the 666 repertoires, and 10 million to 11 million of those chains were shared by two or more donors. To remove PCR and sequencing errors, raw reads were error-corrected and collapsed into unique sequences using a nearest-neighbor algorithm that merged closely related sequences. To assign V, D and J gene segments, CDR3 sequences were aligned to IMGT reference sequences. Each retained sequence needed at least a six-nucleotide match to both a V gene segment and a J gene segment. A rearrangement counted as productive if the CDR3 had no stop codons and remained in frame with V and J, and every other rearrangement counted as non-productive. CDR3 was defined by IMGT convention, running from the second conserved V-encoded cysteine to the conserved J-encoded phenylalanine. Sequences without an unambiguous match to a single V gene segment were excluded from the earlier analysis of about 630 of the donors. In an earlier analysis of approximately 590 of the donors, a V segment was called functional when productive rearrangements were above 56.7%, and segregating when the standard deviation between donors exceeded 5%. A statistical classification framework was built for diagnosing cytomegalovirus status from the catalog of TCR beta chain sequences. In a later analysis, V and J genes were assigned by comparing TCR nucleotide sequences against IMGT/GENE-DB human TR gene sequences. The TCRdist pipeline was used in a later analysis to assign CDR3 sequences and most-parsimonious VDJ recombination scenarios. In a later analysis, each TCR beta chain was defined by its CDR3 amino acid sequence together with its V-gene family, and reads without a unique V-gene family were excluded. A later analysis removed several hundred highly shared, low-generation-probability nucleotide sequences to deal with suspected cross-contamination and a sequencing artifact. A later analysis calculated a clonal expansion index for each public chain from normalized within-repertoire ranks of inferred template counts. In a later analysis, generation probabilities were computed using a VDJ recombination model fitted to out-of-frame rearrangements, and the results were checked against IGoR. In a later analysis, TCR-TCR, TCR-HLA and TCR-CMV co-occurrence was scored with hypergeometric tests, and a repertoire-size bias correction was applied to TCR pairs. To estimate false discovery rates, a later analysis permuted the HLA or CMV assignments 20 times. A later analysis grouped co-occurring TCRs with DBSCAN, adding TCRdist sequence similarity when clustering within HLA-allele-positive subsets. For co-occurrence clustering, repertoires with fewer than 30,000 or more than 120,000 public chains were excluded, along with five or six repertoires with anomalous nucleotide sharing. Entries here come from immuneACCESS through TCRdb and include only in-frame sequences with V and J called. Some clones fail to appear in such tables; in the studies checked, an unresolved V gene covers under half of the shortfall, and the cause of the remainder is unknown. V and J calls and clone size follow that table, whereas D and trimming were derived from the DNA. Counted in this sample were 100,000 or so clones; roughly three quarters of them appeared once. 9.6% of the sample is held by the ten biggest clonotypes.

The TCR sequence derives from a male donor in good health and CMV-seropositive. Sequencing was performed on PBMCs. The chain is encoded by TRBV10-3 joined to TRBJ1-3; a weak D assignment points to TRBD1 (5 bases agree). The DNA sequence is as follows: TGTGCCACAACCAGGGAGGCGGCTGGAAACACCATATATTTT. It specifies CATTREAAGNTIYF.